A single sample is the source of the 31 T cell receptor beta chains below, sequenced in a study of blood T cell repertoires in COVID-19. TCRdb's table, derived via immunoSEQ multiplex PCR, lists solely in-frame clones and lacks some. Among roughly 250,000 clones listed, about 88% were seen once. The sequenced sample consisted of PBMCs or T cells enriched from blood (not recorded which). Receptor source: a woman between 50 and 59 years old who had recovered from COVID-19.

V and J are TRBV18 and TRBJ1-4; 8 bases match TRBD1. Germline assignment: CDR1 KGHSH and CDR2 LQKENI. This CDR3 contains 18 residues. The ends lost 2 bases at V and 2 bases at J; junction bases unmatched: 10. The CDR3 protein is CASSPSVGQGATNEKLFF. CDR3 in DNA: TGTGCCAGCTCACCATCAGTTGGTCAGGGGGCTACTAATGAAAAACTGTTTTTT.

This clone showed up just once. The CDR3 is CATSDLGTSVNEQFF. The CDR3 nucleotides are TGTGCCACCAGTGATTTAGGGACTAGCGTGAATGAGCAGTTCTTC. The rearrangement links TRBV24-1 to TRBJ2-1, with 10 bases fitting TRBD2. CDR1 KGHDR and CDR2 SFDVKD come from the germline V gene. The V gene end was trimmed by 1 base and the J gene end by 7 bases; junction bases not matched to a gene: 3. CDR3 length: 15 amino acids.

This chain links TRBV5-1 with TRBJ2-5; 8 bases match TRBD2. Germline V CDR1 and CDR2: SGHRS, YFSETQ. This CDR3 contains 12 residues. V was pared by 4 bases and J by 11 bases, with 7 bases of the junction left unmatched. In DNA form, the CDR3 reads TGCGCCAGCAGCAAATCTACTAGCGGACAGTACTTC. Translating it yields CASSKSTSGQYF.

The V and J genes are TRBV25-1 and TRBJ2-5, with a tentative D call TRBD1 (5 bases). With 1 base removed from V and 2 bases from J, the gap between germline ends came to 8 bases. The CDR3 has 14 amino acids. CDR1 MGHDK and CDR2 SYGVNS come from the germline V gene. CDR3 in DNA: TGTGCCAGCAGTGAATCGGCAGGGCAAGAGACCCAGTACTTC. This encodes CASSESAGQETQYF.

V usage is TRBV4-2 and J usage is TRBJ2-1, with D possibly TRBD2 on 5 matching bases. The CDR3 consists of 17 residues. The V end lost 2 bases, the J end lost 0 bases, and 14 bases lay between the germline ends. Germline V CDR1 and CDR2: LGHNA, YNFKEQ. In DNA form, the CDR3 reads TGTGCCAGCAGCCAATCCATTCCCACTAGCTCCTACAATGAGCAGTTCTTC. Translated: CASSQSIPTSSYNEQFF.

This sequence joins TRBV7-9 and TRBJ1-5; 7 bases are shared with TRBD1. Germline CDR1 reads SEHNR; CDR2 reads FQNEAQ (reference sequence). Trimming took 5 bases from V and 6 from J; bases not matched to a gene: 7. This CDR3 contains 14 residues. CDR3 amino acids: CASSTGQVGQPQHF. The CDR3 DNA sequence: TGTGCCAGCAGCACAGGACAGGTTGGTCAGCCCCAGCATTTT.

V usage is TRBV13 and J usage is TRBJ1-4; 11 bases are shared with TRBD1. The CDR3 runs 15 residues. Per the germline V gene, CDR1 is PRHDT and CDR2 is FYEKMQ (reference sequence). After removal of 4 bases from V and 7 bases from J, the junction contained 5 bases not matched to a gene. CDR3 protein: CASSYSGQGAEKLFF. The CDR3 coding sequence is TGTGCCAGCAGCTACTCAGGACAGGGGGCTGAAAAACTGTTTTTT.

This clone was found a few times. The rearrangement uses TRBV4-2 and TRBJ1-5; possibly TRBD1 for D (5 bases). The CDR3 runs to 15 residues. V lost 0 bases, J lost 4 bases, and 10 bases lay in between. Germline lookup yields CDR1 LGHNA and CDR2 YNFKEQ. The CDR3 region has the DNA TGTGCCAGCAGCCAAGAACGACAGTTTAATCAGCCCCAGCATTTT. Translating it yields CASSQERQFNQPQHF.

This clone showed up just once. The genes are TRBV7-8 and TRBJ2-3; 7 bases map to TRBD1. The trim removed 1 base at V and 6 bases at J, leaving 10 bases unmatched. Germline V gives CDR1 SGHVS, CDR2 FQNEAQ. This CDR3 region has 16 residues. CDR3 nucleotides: TGTGCCAGCAGCTTAGTGAGTCAGGGGGTCAGTGATACGCAGTATTTT. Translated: CASSLVSQGVSDTQYF.

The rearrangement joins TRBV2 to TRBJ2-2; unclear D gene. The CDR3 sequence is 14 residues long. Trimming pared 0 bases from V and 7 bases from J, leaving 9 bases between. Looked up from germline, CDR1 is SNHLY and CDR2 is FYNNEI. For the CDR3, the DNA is TGTGCCAGCAGTGAAGCGTCCAGATACGGGGAGCTGTTTTTT. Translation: CASSEASRYGELFF.

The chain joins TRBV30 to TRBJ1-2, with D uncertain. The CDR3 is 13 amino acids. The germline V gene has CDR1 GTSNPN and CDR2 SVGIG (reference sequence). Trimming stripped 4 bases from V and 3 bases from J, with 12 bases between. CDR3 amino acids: CAWTGSAHYGYTF. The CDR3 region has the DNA TGTGCCTGGACCGGGTCCGCTCACTATGGCTACACCTTC. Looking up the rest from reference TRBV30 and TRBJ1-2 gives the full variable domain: SQTIHQWPATLVQPVGSPLSLECTVEGTSNPNLYWYRQAAGRGLQLLFYSVGIGQISSEVPQNLSASRPQDRQFILSSKKLLLSDSGFYLCAWTGSAHYGYTFGSGTRLTVV.

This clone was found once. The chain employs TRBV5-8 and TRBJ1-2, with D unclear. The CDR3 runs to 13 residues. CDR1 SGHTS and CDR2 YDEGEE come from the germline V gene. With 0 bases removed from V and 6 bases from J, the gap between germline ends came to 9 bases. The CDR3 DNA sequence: TGTGCCAGCAGCTTGGACCAGGCCGATGGCTACACCTTC. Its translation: CASSLDQADGYTF.

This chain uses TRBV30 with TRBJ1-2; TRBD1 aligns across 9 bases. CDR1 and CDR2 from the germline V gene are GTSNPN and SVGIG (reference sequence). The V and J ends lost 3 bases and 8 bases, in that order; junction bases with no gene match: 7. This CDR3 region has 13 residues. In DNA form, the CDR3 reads TGTGCCTGGAGGCCAGGACAGGGGAGAGGCTACACCTTC. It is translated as CAWRPGQGRGYTF. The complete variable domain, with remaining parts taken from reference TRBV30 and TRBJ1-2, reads SQTIHQWPATLVQPVGSPLSLECTVEGTSNPNLYWYRQAAGRGLQLLFYSVGIGQISSEVPQNLSASRPQDRQFILSSKKLLLSDSGFYLCAWRPGQGRGYTFGSGTRLTVV.

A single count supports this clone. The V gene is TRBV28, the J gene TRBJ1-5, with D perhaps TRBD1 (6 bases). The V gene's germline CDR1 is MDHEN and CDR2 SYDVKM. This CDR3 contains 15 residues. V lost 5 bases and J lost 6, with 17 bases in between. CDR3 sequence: CASSPPTGSAQPQHF. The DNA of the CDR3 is TGTGCCAGCAGTCCACCAACAGGGTCAGCTCAGCCCCAGCATTTT.

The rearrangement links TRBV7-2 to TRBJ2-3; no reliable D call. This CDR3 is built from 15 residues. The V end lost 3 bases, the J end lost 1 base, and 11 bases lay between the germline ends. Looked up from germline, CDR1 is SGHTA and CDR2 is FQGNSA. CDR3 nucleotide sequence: TGTGCCAGCAGCTTCGGGTCGCTGGGCACAGATACGCAGTATTTT. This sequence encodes CASSFGSLGTDTQYF.

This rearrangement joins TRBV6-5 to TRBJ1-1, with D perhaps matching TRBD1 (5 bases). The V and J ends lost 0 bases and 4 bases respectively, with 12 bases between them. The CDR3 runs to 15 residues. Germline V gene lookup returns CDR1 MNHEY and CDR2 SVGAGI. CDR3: CASSYSRGPATEAFF. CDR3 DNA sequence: TGTGCCAGCAGTTACTCAAGGGGCCCGGCCACTGAAGCTTTCTTT.

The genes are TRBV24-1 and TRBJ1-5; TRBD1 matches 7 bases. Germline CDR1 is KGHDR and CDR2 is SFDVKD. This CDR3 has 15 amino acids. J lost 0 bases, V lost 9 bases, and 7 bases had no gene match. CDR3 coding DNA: TGTGCCACCGGGGCAGGGGGTCATAGCAATCAGCCCCAGCATTTT. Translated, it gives CATGAGGHSNQPQHF.

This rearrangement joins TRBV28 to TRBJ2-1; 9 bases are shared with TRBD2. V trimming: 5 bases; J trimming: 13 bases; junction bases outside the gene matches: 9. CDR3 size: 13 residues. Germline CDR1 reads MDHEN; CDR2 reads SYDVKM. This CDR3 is CASSPLRGLAQFF. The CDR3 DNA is TGTGCCAGCAGTCCCTTAAGGGGACTAGCTCAGTTCTTC.

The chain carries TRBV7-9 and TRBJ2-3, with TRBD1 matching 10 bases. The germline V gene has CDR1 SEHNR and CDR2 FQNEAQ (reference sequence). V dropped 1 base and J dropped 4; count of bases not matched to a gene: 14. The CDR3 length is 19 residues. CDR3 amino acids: CASSLVVTGGAGLPDTQYF. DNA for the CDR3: TGTGCCAGCAGCTTAGTCGTGACAGGGGGCGCGGGCCTCCCAGATACGCAGTATTTT.

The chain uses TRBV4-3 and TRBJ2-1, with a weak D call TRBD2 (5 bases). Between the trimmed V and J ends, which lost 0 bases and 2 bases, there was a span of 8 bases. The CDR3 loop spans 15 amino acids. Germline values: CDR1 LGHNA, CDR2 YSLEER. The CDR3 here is CASSQEWRAYNEQFF. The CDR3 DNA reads TGCGCCAGCAGCCAAGAGTGGCGGGCCTACAATGAGCAGTTCTTC.

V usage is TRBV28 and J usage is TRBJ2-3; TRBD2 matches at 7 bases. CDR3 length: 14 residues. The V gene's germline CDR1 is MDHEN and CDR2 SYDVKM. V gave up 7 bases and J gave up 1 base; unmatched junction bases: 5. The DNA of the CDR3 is TGTGCCAGCAACTTCCGGGGGGGCACAGATACGCAGTATTTT. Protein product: CASNFRGGTDTQYF.

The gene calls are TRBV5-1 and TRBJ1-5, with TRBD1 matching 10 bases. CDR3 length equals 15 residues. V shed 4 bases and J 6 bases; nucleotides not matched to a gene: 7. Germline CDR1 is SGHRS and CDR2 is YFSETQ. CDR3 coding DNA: TGCGCCAGCAGCGCCGGGACAGGGGAAGGTCAGCCCCAGCATTTT. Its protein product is CASSAGTGEGQPQHF.

CDR3 nucleotide sequence: TGTGCCAGCAGCAGGTGGGACAGGCTCTCCTACGAGCAGTACTTC. The encoded protein is CASSRWDRLSYEQYF. The V gene is TRBV7-2, the J gene TRBJ2-7, with 8 nucleotides matching TRBD1. Germline V lookup: CDR1 SGHTA, CDR2 FQGNSA. V shed 5 bases, J shed 0 bases, and the junction held 6 bases outside the gene matches. CDR3 length: 15 residues.

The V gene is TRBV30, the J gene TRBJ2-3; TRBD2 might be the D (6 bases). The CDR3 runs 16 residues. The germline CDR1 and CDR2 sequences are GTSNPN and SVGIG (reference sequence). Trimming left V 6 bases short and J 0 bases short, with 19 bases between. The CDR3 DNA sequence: TGTGCCTGTACCTCTTTTCGGAGCGGGAGCACAGATACGCAGTATTTT. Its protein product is CACTSFRSGSTDTQYF.

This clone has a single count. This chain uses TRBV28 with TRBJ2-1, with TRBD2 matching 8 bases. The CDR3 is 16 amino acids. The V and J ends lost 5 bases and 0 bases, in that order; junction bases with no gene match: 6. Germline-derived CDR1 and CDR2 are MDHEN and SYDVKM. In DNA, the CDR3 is TGTGCCAGCAGTGGCTCACTAGCGGCCTCCTACAATGAGCAGTTCTTC. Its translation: CASSGSLAASYNEQFF.

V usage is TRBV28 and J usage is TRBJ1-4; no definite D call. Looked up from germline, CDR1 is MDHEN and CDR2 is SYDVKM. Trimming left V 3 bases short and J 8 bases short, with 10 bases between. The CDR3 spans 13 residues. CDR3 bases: TGTGCCAGCAGTTTCGGCAGGAAAGAAAAACTGTTTTTT. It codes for CASSFGRKEKLFF. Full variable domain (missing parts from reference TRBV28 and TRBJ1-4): DVKVTQSSRYLVKRTGEKVFLECVQDMDHENMFWYRQDPGLGLRLIYFSYDVKMKEKGDIPEGYSVSREKKERFSLILESASTNQTSMYLCASSFGRKEKLFFGSGTQLSVL.

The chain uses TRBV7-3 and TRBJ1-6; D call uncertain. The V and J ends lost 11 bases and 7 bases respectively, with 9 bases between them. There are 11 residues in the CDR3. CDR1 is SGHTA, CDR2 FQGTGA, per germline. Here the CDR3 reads CAWPKNSPLHF. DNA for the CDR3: TGTGCCTGGCCGAAGAATTCACCCCTCCACTTT.

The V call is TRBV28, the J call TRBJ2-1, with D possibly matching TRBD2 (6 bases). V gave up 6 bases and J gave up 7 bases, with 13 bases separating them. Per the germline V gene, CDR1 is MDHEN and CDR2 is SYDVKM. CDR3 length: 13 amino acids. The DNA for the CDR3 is TGTGCCAGCAGCCGGAGGGCGGCAAATGAGCAGTTCTTC. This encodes CASSRRAANEQFF. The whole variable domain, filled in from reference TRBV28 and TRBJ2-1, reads DVKVTQSSRYLVKRTGEKVFLECVQDMDHENMFWYRQDPGLGLRLIYFSYDVKMKEKGDIPEGYSVSREKKERFSLILESASTNQTSMYLCASSRRAANEQFFGPGTRLTVL.

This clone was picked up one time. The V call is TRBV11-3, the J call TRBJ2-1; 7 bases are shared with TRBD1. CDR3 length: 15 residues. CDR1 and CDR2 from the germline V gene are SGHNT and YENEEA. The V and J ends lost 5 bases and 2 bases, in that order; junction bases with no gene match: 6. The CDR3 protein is CASSPDGQAYNEQFF. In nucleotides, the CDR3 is TGTGCCAGCAGCCCGGACGGACAGGCCTACAATGAGCAGTTCTTC. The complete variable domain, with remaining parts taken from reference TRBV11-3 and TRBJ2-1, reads EAGVVQSPRYKIIEKKQPVAFWCNPISGHNTLYWYLQNLGQGPELLIRYENEEAVDDSQLPKDRFSAERLKGVDSTLKIQPAELGDSAVYLCASSPDGQAYNEQFFGPGTRLTVL.

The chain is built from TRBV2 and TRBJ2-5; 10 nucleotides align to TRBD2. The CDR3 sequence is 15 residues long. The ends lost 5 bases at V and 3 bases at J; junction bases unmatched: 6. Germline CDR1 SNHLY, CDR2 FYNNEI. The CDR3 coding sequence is TGTGCCAGCAGTAGGAGCGGGAGGGCCGAAGAGACCCAGTACTTC. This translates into CASSRSGRAEETQYF.

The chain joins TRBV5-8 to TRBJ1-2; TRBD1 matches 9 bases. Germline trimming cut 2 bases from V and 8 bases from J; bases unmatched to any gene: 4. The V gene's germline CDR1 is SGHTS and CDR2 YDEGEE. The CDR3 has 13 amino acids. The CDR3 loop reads CASSFGDREGYTF. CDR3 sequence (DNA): TGTGCCAGCAGCTTTGGGGACAGGGAAGGCTACACCTTC.